This entry lists 6 T cell receptor beta chains sequenced from one sample in a study of T cell repertoires and HLA-DP antigens. The method was immunoSEQ multiplex PCR; TCRdb's version includes in-frame clones alone and lacks a portion of them. Found here are 75,000 to 90,000 clones, 86% of them singletons; the top ten hold about 1.7%. These receptors have no identified antigens. The specimen was CD4+ T cells from PBMCs. These TCRs come from a man in his fifties in good health and CMV-seronegative.

This chain uses TRBV18 with TRBJ2-7; D unresolved. Per the germline V gene, CDR1 is KGHSH and CDR2 is LQKENI. Trimming removed 2 bases at V and 2 bases at J, with 7 bases between. The length of the CDR3 is 13 residues. The DNA for the CDR3 is TGTGCCAGCTCACCAAGTCAGACCTACGAGCAGTACTTC. The encoded protein is CASSPSQTYEQYF.

This chain joins TRBV19 and TRBJ1-1; 9 nucleotides match TRBD1. Germline CDR1 LNHDA, CDR2 SQIVND (reference sequence). The CDR3 totals 14 residues. Unmatched junction bases numbered 8, after V lost 6 bases and J lost 6 bases. The DNA for the CDR3 is TGTGCCAGTAGATTGGGACAGGGTCTCTCTGAAGCTTTCTTT. Translated, it gives CASRLGQGLSEAFF.

V is TRBV7-2 and J is TRBJ1-2; TRBD1 might be the D (5 bases). The CDR3 has 15 amino acids. The V end lost 7 bases, the J end lost 8 bases, and 23 bases lay between the germline ends. Germline values: CDR1 SGHTA, CDR2 FQGNSA. CDR3 protein: CASIPPDRRGEGYTF. The CDR3 DNA sequence: TGTGCCAGCATCCCACCGGACCGTAGGGGAGAAGGCTACACCTTC.

The V and J genes are TRBV4-1 and TRBJ1-2; tentatively, D is TRBD1 (6 bases). Germline loops: CDR1 MGHRA, CDR2 YSYEKL. V shed 2 bases and J shed 8 bases, with 21 bases lying between them. The CDR3 extends over 16 amino acids. CDR3 sequence (DNA): TGCGCCAGCAGCCAATGGGGCTCCGGGGGGCTCTGGGGCTACACCTTC. Residues: CASSQWGSGGLWGYTF.

The chain combines TRBV19 with TRBJ1-4; D call uncertain. This CDR3 has 13 amino acids. Germline CDR1 is LNHDA and CDR2 is SQIVND (reference sequence). The V and J ends lost 1 base and 8 bases respectively, with 8 bases between them. The DNA of the CDR3 is TGTGCCAGTAGTATAGGCCGGCGGGAAAAACTGTTTTTT. This translates into CASSIGRREKLFF.

In this sample, this clone turned up once. The chain uses TRBV28 and TRBJ1-1, with D possibly TRBD1 on 5 matching bases. The CDR3 length is 14 residues. The germline gives CDR1 MDHEN, CDR2 SYDVKM. V was trimmed by 4 bases and J by 1 base, leaving 10 bases between them. CDR3 sequence reads: CASSWRGRNTEAFF. The CDR3, as DNA: TGTGCCAGCAGTTGGAGGGGAAGGAACACTGAAGCTTTCTTT.